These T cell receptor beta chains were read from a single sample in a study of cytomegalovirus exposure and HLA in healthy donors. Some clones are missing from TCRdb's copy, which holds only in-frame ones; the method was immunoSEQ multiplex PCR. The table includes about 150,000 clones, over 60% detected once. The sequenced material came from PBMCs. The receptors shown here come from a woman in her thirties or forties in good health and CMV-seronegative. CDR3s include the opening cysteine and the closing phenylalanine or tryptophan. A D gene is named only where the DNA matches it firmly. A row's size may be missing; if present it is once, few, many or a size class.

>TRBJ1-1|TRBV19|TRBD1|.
TGTGCCAGTTCCAAGAGGACAGGGACGGTCACTGAAGCTTTCTTT
CASSKRTGTVTEAFF
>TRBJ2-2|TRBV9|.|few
TGTGCCAGCAGCGTCGCCCGAACTGGGGAGCTGTTTTTT
CASSVARTGELFF
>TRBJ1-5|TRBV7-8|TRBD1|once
TGTGCCAGCAGCTCGGACAGGGGAGGTTGGAGCAATCAGCCCCAGCATTTT
CASSSDRGGWSNQPQHF
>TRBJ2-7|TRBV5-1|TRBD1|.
TGCGCCAGCAGCTTGGGCCAGGGGGTTGGGGAGCAGTACTTC
CASSLGQGVGEQYF
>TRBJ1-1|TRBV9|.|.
TGTGCCAGCAGTGGACTGAGGAACACTGAAGCTTTCTTT
CASSGLRNTEAFF
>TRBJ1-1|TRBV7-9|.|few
TGTGCCAGCAGTTCGGAGGTACGAGCTTTCTTT
CASSSEVRAFF
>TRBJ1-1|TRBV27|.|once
TGTGCCAGCAGTTTATTCCTCTCGATAACAGGGCAGGGGACTGAAGCTTTCTTT
CASSLFLSITGQGTEAFF
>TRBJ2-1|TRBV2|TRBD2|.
TGTGCCAGAAAGACGACCGGGACTAGCGGGAGAAGGATCAATGAGCAGTTCTTC
CARKTTGTSGRRINEQFF
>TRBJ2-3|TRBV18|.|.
TGTGCCAGCTCACCACCGGGCAGGTACACAGATACGCAGTATTTT
CASSPPGRYTDTQYF
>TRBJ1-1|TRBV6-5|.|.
TGTGCCAGCAACCCACGGGGGGTGAGCACTGAAGCTTTCTTT
CASNPRGVSTEAFF
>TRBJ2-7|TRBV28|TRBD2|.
TGTGCCAGCAGTTTCGCGGGGGGCGCCTACGAGCAGTACTTC
CASSFAGGAYEQYF
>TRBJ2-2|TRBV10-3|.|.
TGTGCCACTACGGTGGGTTTAGGGACACCGAACACCGGGGAGCTGTTTTTT
CATTVGLGTPNTGELFF